Given below is one T cell receptor beta chain in context. Its antigen is not known. Trimming removed 7 bases from V and 10 bases from J; junction bases left unmatched: 12. Per germline, CDR1 SQVTM and CDR2 ANQGSEA. The CDR3 has 13 amino acids. The data originate from a study of blood T cells in healthy people across ages. General study points: As age increased, TCR beta diversity per million T cells fell in a roughly linear fashion. Diversity was higher, and naive CD4+ cells more numerous, in long-lived donors than in aged donors.

Primed by a sample-barcoded 5' primer and a J-beta primer mix, a second PCR proceeded for about 6 to 11 cycles. The authors tagged each cDNA molecule using a template-switch adaptor with 12 random nucleotides. MiXCR, run by TCRdb on the 5' RACE reads, gives a single entry per CDR3 protein. The sample has over a million distinct CDR3 sequences; roughly 43% are singletons. The receptor's source is a woman under 30 in good health. J is TRBJ2-3 and V is TRBV29-1; 9 bases fit TRBD1. Sequenced: blood. The CDR3 reads CSGAGQGNGAQYF. DNA for the CDR3: TGCAGCGGTGCGGGACAGGGTAACGGGGCGCAGTATTTT.